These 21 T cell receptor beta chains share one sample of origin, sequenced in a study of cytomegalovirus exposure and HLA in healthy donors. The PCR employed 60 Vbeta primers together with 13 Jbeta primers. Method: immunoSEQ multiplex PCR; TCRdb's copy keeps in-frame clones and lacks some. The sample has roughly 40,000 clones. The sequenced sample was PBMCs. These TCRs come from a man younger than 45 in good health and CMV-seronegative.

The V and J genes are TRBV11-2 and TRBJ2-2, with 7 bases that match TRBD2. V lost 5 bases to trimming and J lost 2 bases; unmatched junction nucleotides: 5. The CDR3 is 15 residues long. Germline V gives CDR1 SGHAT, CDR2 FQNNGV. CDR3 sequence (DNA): TGTGCCAGCAGCCTAGGGACTATCAACACCGGGGAGCTGTTTTTT. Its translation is CASSLGTINTGELFF.

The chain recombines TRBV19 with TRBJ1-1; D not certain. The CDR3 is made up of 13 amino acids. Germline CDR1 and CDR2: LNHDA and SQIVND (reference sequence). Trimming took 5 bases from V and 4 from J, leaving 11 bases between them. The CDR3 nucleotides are TGTGCCAGTAGTGTCGACCTAGGCACTGAAGCTTTCTTT. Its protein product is CASSVDLGTEAFF.

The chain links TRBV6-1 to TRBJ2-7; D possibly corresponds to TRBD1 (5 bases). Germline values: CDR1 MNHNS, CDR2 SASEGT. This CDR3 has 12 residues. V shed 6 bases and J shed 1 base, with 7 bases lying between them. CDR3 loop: CASRGPSYEQYF. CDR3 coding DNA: TGTGCCAGCAGGGGGCCTTCCTACGAGCAGTACTTC.

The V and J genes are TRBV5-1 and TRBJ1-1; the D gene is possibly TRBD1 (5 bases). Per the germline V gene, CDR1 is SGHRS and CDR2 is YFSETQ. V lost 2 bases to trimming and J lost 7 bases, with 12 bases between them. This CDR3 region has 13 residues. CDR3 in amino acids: CASSFRDRGEAFF. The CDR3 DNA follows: TGCGCCAGCAGCTTCAGGGATCGCGGTGAAGCTTTCTTT.

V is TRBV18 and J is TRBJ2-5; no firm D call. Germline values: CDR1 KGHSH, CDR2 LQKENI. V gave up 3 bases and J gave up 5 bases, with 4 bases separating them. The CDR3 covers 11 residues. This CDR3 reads CASSPGETQYF. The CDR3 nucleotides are TGTGCCAGCTCACCCGGGGAGACCCAGTACTTC.

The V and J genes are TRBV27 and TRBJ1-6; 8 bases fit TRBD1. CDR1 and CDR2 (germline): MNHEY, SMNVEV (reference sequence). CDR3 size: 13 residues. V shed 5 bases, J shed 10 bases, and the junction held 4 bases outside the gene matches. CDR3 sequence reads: CASSDRGFSPLHF. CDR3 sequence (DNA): TGTGCCAGCAGTGACAGGGGTTTCTCACCCCTCCACTTT.

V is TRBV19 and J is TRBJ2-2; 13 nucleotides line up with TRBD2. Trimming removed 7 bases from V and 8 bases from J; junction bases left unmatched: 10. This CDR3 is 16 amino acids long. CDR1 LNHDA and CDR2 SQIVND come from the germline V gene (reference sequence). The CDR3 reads CASTGRLAGGSGELFF. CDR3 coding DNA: TGTGCCAGTACCGGTCGACTAGCGGGAGGTTCGGGGGAGCTGTTTTTT.

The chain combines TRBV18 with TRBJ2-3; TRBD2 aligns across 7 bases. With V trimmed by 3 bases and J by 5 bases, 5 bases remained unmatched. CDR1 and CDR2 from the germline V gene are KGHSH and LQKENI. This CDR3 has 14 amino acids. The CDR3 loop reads CASSPGTTGDTQYF. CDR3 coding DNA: TGTGCCAGCTCACCGGGGACTACGGGAGATACGCAGTATTTT.

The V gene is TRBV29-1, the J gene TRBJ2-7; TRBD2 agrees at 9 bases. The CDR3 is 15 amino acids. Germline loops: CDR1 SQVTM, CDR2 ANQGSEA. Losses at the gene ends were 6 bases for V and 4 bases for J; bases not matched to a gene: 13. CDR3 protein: CSVDAWREGRYEQYF. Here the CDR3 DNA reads TGCAGCGTGGACGCCTGGCGGGAGGGCCGGTACGAGCAGTACTTC.

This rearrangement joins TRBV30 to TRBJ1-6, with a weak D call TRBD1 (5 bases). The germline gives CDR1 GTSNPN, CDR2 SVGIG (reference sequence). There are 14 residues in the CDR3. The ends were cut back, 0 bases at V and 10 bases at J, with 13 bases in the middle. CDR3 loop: CAWSVGGADSPLHF. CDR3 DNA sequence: TGTGCCTGGAGTGTTGGCGGGGCAGACTCACCCCTCCACTTT.

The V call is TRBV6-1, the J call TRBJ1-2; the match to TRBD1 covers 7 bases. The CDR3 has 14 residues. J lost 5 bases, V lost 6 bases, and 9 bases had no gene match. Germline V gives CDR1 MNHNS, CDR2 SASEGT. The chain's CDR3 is CASSADTGDYGYTF. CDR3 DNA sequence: TGTGCCAGCAGCGCTGACACAGGGGATTATGGCTACACCTTC.

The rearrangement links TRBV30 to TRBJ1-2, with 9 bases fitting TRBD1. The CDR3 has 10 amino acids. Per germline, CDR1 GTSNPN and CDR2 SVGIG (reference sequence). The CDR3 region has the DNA TGTAGCCAGGGGGGACAGGGAAAGACCTTC. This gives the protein CSQGGQGKTF.

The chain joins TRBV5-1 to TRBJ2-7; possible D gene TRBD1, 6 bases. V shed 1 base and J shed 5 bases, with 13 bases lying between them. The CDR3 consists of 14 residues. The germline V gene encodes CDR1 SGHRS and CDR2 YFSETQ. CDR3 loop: CASSLQGRGDEQYF. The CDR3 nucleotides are TGCGCCAGCAGCTTGCAAGGCAGGGGAGACGAGCAGTACTTC.

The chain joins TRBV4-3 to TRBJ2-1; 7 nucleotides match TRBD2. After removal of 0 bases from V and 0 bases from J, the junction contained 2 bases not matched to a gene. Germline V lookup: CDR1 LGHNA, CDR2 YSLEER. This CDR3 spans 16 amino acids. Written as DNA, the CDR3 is TGCGCCAGCAGCCAAGATTCGGGAGGCTCCTACAATGAGCAGTTCTTC. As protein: CASSQDSGGSYNEQFF.

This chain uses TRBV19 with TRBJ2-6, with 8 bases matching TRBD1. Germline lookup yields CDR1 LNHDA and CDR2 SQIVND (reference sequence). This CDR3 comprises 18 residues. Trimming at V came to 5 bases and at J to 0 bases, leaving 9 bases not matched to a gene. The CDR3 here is CASSAGQGSSSGANVLTF. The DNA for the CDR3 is TGTGCCAGTAGTGCCGGACAGGGATCGTCCTCTGGGGCCAACGTCCTGACTTTC.

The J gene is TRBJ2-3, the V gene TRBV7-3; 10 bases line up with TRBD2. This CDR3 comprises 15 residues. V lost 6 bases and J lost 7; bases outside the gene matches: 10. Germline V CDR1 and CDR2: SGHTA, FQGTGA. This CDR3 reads CASSSSGSGGYTQYF. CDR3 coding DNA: TGTGCCAGCAGTTCTAGCGGGAGTGGGGGGTATACGCAGTATTTT.

CDR3 nucleotides: TGCAGCGTGGGGGGGTGGGCAGCCGCTGACACAGATACGCAGTATTTT. This encodes CSVGGWAAADTDTQYF. The chain couples TRBV29-1 to TRBJ2-3; 7 positions match TRBD2. CDR1 is SQVTM, CDR2 ANQGSEA, per germline. This CDR3 has 16 residues. V shed 6 bases, J shed 2 bases, and the junction held 14 bases outside the gene matches.

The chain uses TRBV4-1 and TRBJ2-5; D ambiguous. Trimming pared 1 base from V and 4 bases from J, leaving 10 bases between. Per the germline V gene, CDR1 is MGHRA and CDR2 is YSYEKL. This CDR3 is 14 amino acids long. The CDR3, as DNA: TGCGCCAGCAGCCAAGCGACAACCAGAGAGACCCAGTACTTC. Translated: CASSQATTRETQYF.

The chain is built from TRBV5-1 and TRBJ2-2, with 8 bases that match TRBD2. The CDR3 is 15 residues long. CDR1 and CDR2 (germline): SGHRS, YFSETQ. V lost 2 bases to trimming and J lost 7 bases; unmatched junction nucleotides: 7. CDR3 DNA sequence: TGCGCCAGCAGCTTCAGCGGGAGTGTAGGCGGGGAGCTGTTTTTT. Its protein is CASSFSGSVGGELFF.

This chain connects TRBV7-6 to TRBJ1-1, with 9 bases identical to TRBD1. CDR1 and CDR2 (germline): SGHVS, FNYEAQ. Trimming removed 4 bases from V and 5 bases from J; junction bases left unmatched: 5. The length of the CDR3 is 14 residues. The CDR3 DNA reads TGTGCCAGCAGCTACGGACAGGGGAGGACTGAAGCTTTCTTT. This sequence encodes CASSYGQGRTEAFF. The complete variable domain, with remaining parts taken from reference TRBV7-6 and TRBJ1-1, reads GAGVSQSPRYKVTKRGQDVALRCDPISGHVSLYWYRQALGQGPEFLTYFNYEAQQDKSGLPNDRFSAERPEGSISTLTIQRTEQRDSAMYRCASSYGQGRTEAFFGQGTRLTVV.

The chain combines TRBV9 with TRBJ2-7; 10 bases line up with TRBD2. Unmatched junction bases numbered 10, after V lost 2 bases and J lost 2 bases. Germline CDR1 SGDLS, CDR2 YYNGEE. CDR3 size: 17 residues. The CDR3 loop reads CASSVSGGLAVPYEQYF. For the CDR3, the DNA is TGTGCCAGCAGCGTGAGCGGAGGACTAGCGGTTCCCTACGAGCAGTACTTC.